This T cell receptor beta chain comes out of a study of T cells in Graves' hyperthyroidism and ophthalmopathy. RNA transcripts gave rise to amplified TCR beta CDR3 regions. In the first-round RT-PCR of the TCR CDR3, the HTBI primer set was used. TCRdb ran MiXCR on the multiplex PCR reads and lists one entry per CDR3 protein. The table lists approximately 600,000 distinct CDR3 sequences, roughly 20% of them singletons. CDR1 is SGHTA and CDR2 is FQGTGA in the germline V gene. V shed 3 bases and J shed 5 bases, with 14 bases lying between them. The CDR3 totals 15 residues. This clonotype has just a few counts.

The chain is built from TRBV7-3 and TRBJ2-1; a weak D match, TRBD2 (5 bases). The clonotype comes from a young man with Graves' ophthalmopathy. The sequenced sample was blood. The CDR3 DNA is TGTGCCAGCAGCTTTTTTGTGGGAGAGAACAATGAGCAGTTCTTC. It is translated as CASSFFVGENNEQFF.